These 15 T cell receptor beta chains originate from one sample sequenced in a study of blood T cell repertoires in COVID-19 (dated by TCRdb to 2018 to 2021). Libraries were constructed by the immunoSEQ multiplex PCR assay. TCRdb re-hosts the immuneACCESS table, in-frame sequences only. Its copies lack some clones; in the studies checked, an unresolved V gene accounts for under half of them, and the cause for the rest is not known. This sample comprises about 270,000 clones, roughly 84% of them detected only once. The biggest ten clones account for about 1.5% of the sample. Input material: peripheral blood. These receptors were obtained from a human donor with COVID-19, enrolled during active disease. The donor label of this sample is uncertain.

The chain employs TRBV4-1 and TRBJ1-6; D gene unclear. CDR3 length: 14 amino acids. Germline V gene data show CDR1 as MGHRA and CDR2 as YSYEKL. V lost 4 bases and J lost 7, with 11 bases in between. The CDR3 loop reads CASSLLLRNSPLHF. In nucleotides, the CDR3 is TGCGCCAGCAGCCTCCTCCTCCGGAATTCACCCCTCCACTTT.

V usage is TRBV7-8 and J usage is TRBJ2-3; TRBD2 aligns across 7 bases. V lost 0 bases and J lost 8; bases outside the gene matches: 11. This CDR3 is built from 16 residues. CDR1 SGHVS and CDR2 FQNEAQ come from the germline V gene. CDR3 nucleotides: TGTGCCAGCAGCTTAGCGGGAGGGATTCCGGCAGCTACGCAGTATTTT. Translating gives CASSLAGGIPAATQYF. The full variable domain, its missing parts supplied by reference TRBV7-8 and TRBJ2-3, is GAGVSQSPRYKVAKRGQDVALRCDPISGHVSLFWYQQALGQGPEFLTYFQNEAQLDKSGLPSDRFFAERPEGSVSTLKIQRTQQEDSAVYLCASSLAGGIPAATQYFGPGTRLTVL.

The chain combines TRBV11-2 with TRBJ2-1, with a weak D call TRBD2 (6 bases). This CDR3 has 16 amino acids. In germline, CDR1 is SGHAT, CDR2 FQNNGV. V lost 1 base, J lost 2 bases, and 12 bases lay in between. The DNA of the CDR3 is TGTGCCAGCAGCTTAGTCTCACTAGCTCCCTACAATGAGCAGTTCTTC. This gives the protein CASSLVSLAPYNEQFF. The variable domain in full, completed from reference TRBV11-2 and TRBJ2-1, reads EAGVAQSPRYKIIEKRQSVAFWCNPISGHATLYWYQQILGQGPKLLIQFQNNGVVDDSQLPKDRFSAERLKGVDSTLKIQPAKLEDSAVYLCASSLVSLAPYNEQFFGPGTRLTVL.

This chain joins TRBV28 and TRBJ1-4, with no clear D. V shed 2 bases and J shed 10 bases, with 11 bases lying between them. Germline assignment: CDR1 MDHEN and CDR2 SYDVKM. The length of the CDR3 is 13 residues. Here the CDR3 DNA reads TGTGCCAGCAGTTTAGGCTCCGCTGGAAAACTGTTTTTT. Translated, it gives CASSLGSAGKLFF.

This clone was picked up one time. The rearrangement uses TRBV5-5 and TRBJ1-1; perhaps TRBD1 as D (5 bases). The CDR3 consists of 17 residues. The germline V gene has CDR1 SGHKS and CDR2 YYEKEE (reference sequence). V was cut by 2 bases and J by 0 bases, with 17 bases left in between. The CDR3 coding sequence is TGTGCCAGCAGCTTAACGCACCCCAGGGTACTGAACACTGAAGCTTTCTTT. Amino acid sequence: CASSLTHPRVLNTEAFF.

Of note for this clone: The sample has other DNA sequences that encode this CDR3 too. This chain connects TRBV7-3 to TRBJ2-3; D gene ambiguous. CDR1 is SGHTA and CDR2 is FQGTGA in the germline V gene. This CDR3 has 15 amino acids. The V end lost 0 bases, the J end lost 0 bases, and 7 bases lay between the germline ends. DNA for the CDR3: TGTGCCAGCAGCTTAACCGCAGTTAGCACAGATACGCAGTATTTT. Amino acids: CASSLTAVSTDTQYF.

This clone has just one count. The CDR3 here is CASSFRSGSMTGELFF. The CDR3 DNA sequence: TGTGCCAGCAGCTTCCGTAGCGGGAGTATGACCGGGGAGCTGTTTTTT. The rearrangement uses TRBV11-2 and TRBJ2-2; 9 nucleotides line up with TRBD2. The CDR3 extends over 16 amino acids. J gave up 5 bases and V 3 bases, and 7 bases lay outside the gene matches. Germline values: CDR1 SGHAT, CDR2 FQNNGV. The entire variable domain, with the rest obtained from reference TRBV11-2 and TRBJ2-2, is as follows: EAGVAQSPRYKIIEKRQSVAFWCNPISGHATLYWYQQILGQGPKLLIQFQNNGVVDDSQLPKDRFSAERLKGVDSTLKIQPAKLEDSAVYLCASSFRSGSMTGELFFGEGSRLTVL.

The chain links TRBV19 to TRBJ1-4, with D unresolved. The CDR3 length is 16 residues. In germline, CDR1 is LNHDA, CDR2 SQIVND (reference sequence). With 4 bases removed from V and 7 bases from J, the gap between germline ends came to 19 bases. The CDR3 nucleotides are TGTGCCAGTAGTAGGCGAGAATGGGAGGGAAGTGAAAAACTGTTTTTT. Translated: CASSRREWEGSEKLFF.

This clone appeared many times. This chain links TRBV9 with TRBJ2-5; 11 bases line up with TRBD2. CDR1 is SGDLS and CDR2 is YYNGEE in the germline V gene. This CDR3 is 16 amino acids long. With 3 bases clipped from V and 2 bases from J, the junction kept 6 bases outside the gene matches. CDR3 in DNA: TGTGCCAGCAGCGCCCGCCGACTAGCGGGGCAAGAGACCCAGTACTTC. This gives the protein CASSARRLAGQETQYF.

V is TRBV24-1 and J is TRBJ2-1, with D tentatively TRBD2 (5 bases). Germline CDR1 and CDR2: KGHDR and SFDVKD. The CDR3 sequence is 17 residues long. The V gene lost 5 bases and the J gene lost 1 base, with 17 bases spanning the gap. The CDR3 is CATSVPSLRRSYNEQFF. The CDR3 nucleotides read TGTGCCACCAGTGTGCCTAGCCTTAGGAGGTCCTACAATGAGCAGTTCTTC.

The chain combines TRBV20-1 with TRBJ2-1, with TRBD2 matching over 7 bases. The length of the CDR3 is 11 residues. Germline V gene lookup returns CDR1 DFQATT and CDR2 SNEGSKA (reference sequence). Trimming at V came to 3 bases and at J to 13 bases, leaving 6 bases not matched to a gene. The CDR3 here is CSARSGERQFF. As DNA, the CDR3 is TGCAGTGCTAGGAGCGGGGAGCGCCAGTTCTTC.

V is TRBV19 and J is TRBJ1-2, with unresolved D. The CDR3 sequence is 13 residues long. V dropped 7 bases and J dropped 6 bases, with 15 bases sitting between them. CDR1 LNHDA and CDR2 SQIVND come from the germline V gene (reference sequence). CDR3 sequence (DNA): TGTGCCAGTAAGGTGGCAGGCCGGAATGGCTACACCTTC. This encodes CASKVAGRNGYTF.

This chain links TRBV5-1 with TRBJ2-6; 7 bases line up with TRBD1. CDR1 SGHRS and CDR2 YFSETQ come from the germline V gene. The CDR3 length is 19 residues. Trimming at V came to 5 bases and at J to 0 bases, leaving 14 bases not matched to a gene. CDR3 nucleotide sequence: TGCGCCAGCAGAGGCGCCGGGACAGACCCTCTCTCTGGGGCCAACGTCCTGACTTTC. Translation: CASRGAGTDPLSGANVLTF.

This clone was seen just once. V usage is TRBV19 and J usage is TRBJ2-5, with D tentatively TRBD2 (5 bases). The CDR3 runs 13 residues. Germline V lookup: CDR1 LNHDA, CDR2 SQIVND (reference sequence). Trimming pared 10 bases from V and 0 bases from J, leaving 12 bases between. The CDR3 sequence: CATEGGDQETQYF. CDR3 in DNA: TGTGCCACCGAGGGTGGGGACCAAGAGACCCAGTACTTC.

The chain uses TRBV18 and TRBJ2-3, with 13 bases identical to TRBD2. Looked up from germline, CDR1 is KGHSH and CDR2 is LQKENI. Trimming removed 1 base from V and 1 base from J; junction bases left unmatched: 11. The CDR3 has 20 amino acids. The CDR3 loop reads CASSPLVGTSGIRRTDTQYF. For the CDR3, the DNA is TGTGCCAGCTCACCACTTGTCGGGACTAGCGGGATTCGGCGCACAGATACGCAGTATTTT.